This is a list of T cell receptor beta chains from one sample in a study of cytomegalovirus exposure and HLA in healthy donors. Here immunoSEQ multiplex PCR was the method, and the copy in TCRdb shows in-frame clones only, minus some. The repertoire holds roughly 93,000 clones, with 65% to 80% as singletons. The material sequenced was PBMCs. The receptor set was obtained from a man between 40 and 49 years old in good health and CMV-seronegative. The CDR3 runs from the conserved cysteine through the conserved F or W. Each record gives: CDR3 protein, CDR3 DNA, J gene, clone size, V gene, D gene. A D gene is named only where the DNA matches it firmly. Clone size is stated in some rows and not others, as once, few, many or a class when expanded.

CDR3: CASTTTGEYVTGELFF
DNA: TGTGCCAGCACCACTACAGGGGAATATGTCACCGGGGAGCTGTTTTTT
J: TRBJ2-2
size: .
V: TRBV28
D: TRBD1

CDR3: CASSLVGEGNQPQHF
DNA: TGTGCCAGCAGCTTAGTTGGGGAGGGCAATCAGCCCCAGCATTTT
J: TRBJ1-5
size: .
V: TRBV7-8
D: .

CDR3: CASSLTGGPSNEQFF
DNA: TGTGCCAGCAGCTTAACGGGGGGGCCGAGTAATGAGCAGTTCTTC
J: TRBJ2-1
size: .
V: TRBV7-2
D: TRBD2

CDR3: CASSPGGLAGAGDTQYF
DNA: TGTGCCAGCAGCCCGGGGGGGCTAGCGGGGGCAGGAGATACGCAGTATTTT
J: TRBJ2-3
size: .
V: TRBV7-3
D: TRBD2

CDR3: CAISDTRDRLAYEQYF
DNA: TGTGCCATCAGTGATACCCGGGACAGGTTAGCCTACGAGCAGTACTTC
J: TRBJ2-7
size: .
V: TRBV10-3
D: TRBD1

CDR3: CASSIGGTGGYEQYF
DNA: TGTGCCAGTAGTATAGGGGGGACAGGGGGCTACGAGCAGTACTTC
J: TRBJ2-7
size: .
V: TRBV19
D: TRBD1

CDR3: CASTKARDFLAKDTQYF
DNA: TGTGCCAGTACTAAAGCCCGGGACTTTCTGGCCAAAGATACGCAGTATTTT
J: TRBJ2-3
size: .
V: TRBV19
D: .

CDR3: CARTKGRDYGYTF
DNA: TGTGCCAGGACAAAAGGCAGGGACTATGGCTACACCTTC
J: TRBJ1-2
size: .
V: TRBV21-1
D: .

CDR3: CASSENSYNSPLHF
DNA: TGTGCCAGCAGTGAAAACAGCTATAATTCACCCCTCCACTTT
J: TRBJ1-6
size: .
V: TRBV2
D: .

CDR3: CASSDRGGPNTEAFF
DNA: TGTGCCAGCAGTGACCGAGGGGGCCCGAACACTGAAGCTTTCTTT
J: TRBJ1-1
size: few
V: TRBV2
D: TRBD1

CDR3: CASSRTGQSSYNSPLHF
DNA: TGTGCCAGCAGCCGGACGGGACAGAGCTCCTATAATTCACCCCTCCACTTT
J: TRBJ1-6
size: .
V: TRBV11-1
D: TRBD1

CDR3: CASSRGTLNTEAFF
DNA: TGTGCCAGCAGTCGCGGGACGCTGAACACTGAAGCTTTCTTT
J: TRBJ1-1
size: .
V: TRBV6-5
D: .

CDR3: CASLNQGLNTGELFF
DNA: TGTGCCAGCCTTAATCAGGGCCTAAACACCGGGGAGCTGTTTTTT
J: TRBJ2-2
size: few
V: TRBV28
D: .

CDR3: CASSLNRGGEQFF
DNA: TGCGCCAGCAGCCTAAACAGGGGAGGTGAGCAGTTCTTC
J: TRBJ2-1
size: .
V: TRBV5-1
D: .

CDR3: CASSLDLGRYTGELFF
DNA: TGTGCCAGCAGCTTAGACCTCGGGAGATACACCGGGGAGCTGTTTTTT
J: TRBJ2-2
size: once
V: TRBV11-2
D: .

CDR3: CASGRQGSSQPQHF
DNA: TGTGCCAGCGGGAGACAGGGGTCCAGTCAGCCCCAGCATTTT
J: TRBJ1-5
size: .
V: TRBV27
D: TRBD1

CDR3: CASSWTGGFETQYF
DNA: TGCGCCAGCAGCTGGACAGGGGGCTTCGAGACCCAGTACTTC
J: TRBJ2-5
size: few
V: TRBV5-1
D: TRBD1

CDR3: CASRADRGGTEAFF
DNA: TGTGCCAGCAGAGCGGACAGAGGAGGTACGGAAGCTTTCTTT
J: TRBJ1-1
size: .
V: TRBV6-5
D: .

CDR3: CASSYSGGSYNEQFF
DNA: TGTGCCAGCAGTTACAGCGGGGGAAGCTACAATGAGCAGTTCTTC
J: TRBJ2-1
size: once
V: TRBV6-5
D: TRBD2

CDR3: CASSYWGEGADYEQYF
DNA: TGTGCCAGCAGTTACTGGGGTGAGGGGGCCGACTACGAGCAGTACTTC
J: TRBJ2-7
size: .
V: TRBV6-5
D: TRBD1

CDR3: CASKELQNTEAFF
DNA: TGTGCCAGCAAAGAATTACAGAACACTGAAGCTTTCTTT
J: TRBJ1-1
size: once
V: TRBV7-9
D: .

CDR3: CASSPGTNYGHTF
DNA: TGCGCCAGCAGCCCGGGGACTAACTATGGCCACACCTTC
J: TRBJ1-2
size: once
V: TRBV5-1
D: .

CDR3: CAISEPGQDYEQYF
DNA: TGTGCCATCAGTGAGCCTGGACAAGACTACGAGCAGTACTTC
J: TRBJ2-7
size: .
V: TRBV10-3
D: .

CDR3: CASRTGTGNTEAFF
DNA: TGTGCCAGCAGGACCGGGACAGGGAACACTGAAGCTTTCTTT
J: TRBJ1-1
size: .
V: TRBV6-1
D: TRBD1

CDR3: CASKRRGGAEYEQYF
DNA: TGTGCCAGCAAAAGGCGCGGGGGGGCAGAATACGAGCAGTACTTC
J: TRBJ2-7
size: .
V: TRBV2
D: TRBD2

CDR3: CASSRGTGGTPEQYF
DNA: TGTGCCAGCAGCCGAGGGACGGGGGGGACCCCCGAGCAGTACTTC
J: TRBJ2-7
size: .
V: TRBV7-9
D: TRBD2

CDR3: CASSYYDSYNEQFF
DNA: TGTGCCAGCAGCTACTACGACTCGTACAATGAGCAGTTCTTC
J: TRBJ2-1
size: .
V: TRBV7-3
D: .

CDR3: CASSFGQGHAEAFF
DNA: TGTGCCAGCAGCTTTGGACAGGGCCATGCTGAAGCTTTCTTT
J: TRBJ1-1
size: .
V: TRBV11-3
D: TRBD1

CDR3: CASSPLTSPSYNEQFF
DNA: TGTGCCAGCAGTCCCCTGACTTCCCCCTCCTACAATGAGCAGTTCTTC
J: TRBJ2-1
size: .
V: TRBV27
D: .

CDR3: CASSLVRQVNYEQYF
DNA: TGTGCCAGCAGTTTAGTGAGACAGGTTAACTACGAGCAGTACTTC
J: TRBJ2-7
size: .
V: TRBV27
D: .

CDR3: CALSPLINQPQHF
DNA: TGTGCACTCTCACCCCTCATCAATCAGCCCCAGCATTTT
J: TRBJ1-5
size: few
V: TRBV28
D: .

CDR3: CASSPPGTRTDTQYF
DNA: TGTGCCAGCTCACCACCGGGGACTCGCACAGATACGCAGTATTTT
J: TRBJ2-3
size: .
V: TRBV18
D: .

CDR3: CASSDGAGGLYEQYF
DNA: TGTGCCAGCAGTGACGGTGCCGGGGGGCTCTACGAGCAGTACTTC
J: TRBJ2-7
size: .
V: TRBV7-2
D: .

CDR3: CASSFDSSSYNEQFF
DNA: TGTGCCAGCAGTTTCGATAGCAGCTCCTACAATGAGCAGTTCTTC
J: TRBJ2-1
size: .
V: TRBV28
D: .

CDR3: CAWRLGVGGVKTEAFF
DNA: TGTGCCTGGAGATTGGGAGTAGGTGGGGTAAAGACTGAAGCTTTCTTT
J: TRBJ1-1
size: .
V: TRBV30
D: .

CDR3: CASSLDQGAFSYGQYF
DNA: TGCGCCAGCAGCCTCGATCAGGGGGCCTTCTCCTACGGGCAGTACTTC
J: TRBJ2-7
size: .
V: TRBV4-1
D: TRBD1

CDR3: CAIRAPAGATYEQYF
DNA: TGTGCCATCAGAGCCCCTGCGGGGGCTACCTACGAGCAGTACTTC
J: TRBJ2-7
size: .
V: TRBV10-3
D: .

CDR3: CSVFTGAGELFF
DNA: TGCAGCGTATTTACCGGGGCCGGGGAGCTGTTTTTT
J: TRBJ2-2
size: .
V: TRBV29-1
D: .

CDR3: CASSGPRGARTDTQYF
DNA: TGTGCCAGTAGTGGGCCTCGGGGGGCCCGCACAGATACGCAGTATTTT
J: TRBJ2-3
size: .
V: TRBV19
D: .

CDR3: CASSDDKNTEAFF
DNA: TGTGCCAGCAGCGACGACAAGAACACTGAAGCTTTCTTT
J: TRBJ1-1
size: .
V: TRBV2
D: .

CDR3: CASSQGRQGSTEAFF
DNA: TGTGCCAGCAGCCAAGGACGACAGGGCTCAACTGAAGCTTTCTTT
J: TRBJ1-1
size: .
V: TRBV4-2
D: TRBD1

CDR3: CASRGGKPEQYF
DNA: TGTGCCAGCAGGGGGGGGAAGCCCGAGCAGTACTTC
J: TRBJ2-7
size: .
V: TRBV6-5
D: TRBD2

CDR3: CASSLDNRGSDTQYF
DNA: TGTGCCAGCAGCTTAGATAACAGGGGCTCAGATACGCAGTATTTT
J: TRBJ2-3
size: .
V: TRBV7-2
D: TRBD1

CDR3: CASSLDGEYGYTF
DNA: TGCGCCAGCAGCCTGGACGGGGAATATGGCTACACCTTC
J: TRBJ1-2
size: once
V: TRBV5-1
D: .

CDR3: CASSYSAQGDEKLFF
DNA: TGTGCCAGCAGTTACTCGGCCCAGGGGGACGAAAAACTGTTTTTT
J: TRBJ1-4
size: few
V: TRBV6-6
D: TRBD1